One and the same sample provided the 14 T cell receptor beta chains below, sequenced in a study of T-cell memory formation after mild COVID-19. TCRdb passed the 5' RACE reads through MiXCR, listing each CDR3 protein once. This table has 150,000 to 200,000 distinct CDR3 sequences, more than 14% appearing once. Sequencing was carried out using PBMCs or a T cell subset sorted from them (not recorded which). Receptor source: an adult woman who had mild COVID-19 (a few samples of this study predate the infection). Cell type and time point are not known.

The chain employs TRBV15 and TRBJ1-1; a weak D match, TRBD1 (5 bases). V dropped 0 bases and J dropped 5 bases, with 16 bases sitting between them. Per germline, CDR1 LNHNV and CDR2 YYDKDF (reference sequence). The CDR3 spans 16 residues. The CDR3 protein is CATSRDRFWDRTEAFF. CDR3 bases: TGTGCCACCAGCAGAGATCGGTTTTGGGACCGAACTGAAGCTTTCTTT.

This clonotype was seen more than once but under ten times. The rearrangement joins TRBV12-3 or TRBV12-4 to TRBJ2-1, with D unclear. This CDR3 spans 11 amino acids. Trimming stripped 3 bases from V and 8 bases from J, with 5 bases between. The CDR3, as DNA: TGTGCCAGCAGTTTCATCGATGAGCAGTTCTTC. Residues: CASSFIDEQFF.

The table lists this clonotype with many counts. CDR3 protein: CASRGMDLQSPGDYGYTF. In DNA form, the CDR3 reads TGCGCCAGCAGGGGGATGGACCTGCAATCGCCAGGGGACTATGGCTACACCTTC. The chain couples TRBV5-1 to TRBJ1-2, with D perhaps TRBD1 (6 bases). Trimming left V 5 bases short and J 3 bases short, with 26 bases between. This CDR3 has 18 residues. CDR1 is SGHRS, CDR2 YFSETQ, per germline.

This clonotype was counted many times. The chain carries TRBV9 and TRBJ2-2, with D possibly being TRBD2 (5 bases). The germline CDR1 and CDR2 sequences are SGDLS and YYNGEE. The CDR3 runs to 15 residues. Trimming left V 2 bases short and J 6 bases short, with 14 bases between. The CDR3 nucleotides are TGTGCCAGCAGCGTCCGAAGTCACGGGGCCGGGGAGCTGTTTTTT. Amino acid sequence: CASSVRSHGAGELFF.

This chain links TRBV7-3 with TRBJ1-2, with a tentative D call TRBD1 (6 bases). Germline V gives CDR1 SGHTA, CDR2 FQGTGA. The CDR3 runs 15 residues. V was cut by 5 bases and J by 4 bases, with 17 bases left in between. The CDR3 region has the DNA TGTGCCAGCAGCCTCGGGGGGGGCTCACCCTATGGCTACACCTTC. It specifies CASSLGGGSPYGYTF.

This clonotype was detected a few times. The CDR3 protein is CASSFKGYSYEQYF. The CDR3 nucleotides read TGTGCCAGCAGTTTCAAGGGGTATTCCTACGAGCAGTACTTC. The chain combines TRBV12-3 or TRBV12-4 with TRBJ2-7; D perhaps matches TRBD1 (5 bases). V was trimmed by 3 bases and J by 1 base, leaving 10 bases between them. CDR3 length equals 14 residues.

The rearrangement links TRBV9 to TRBJ2-1, with D maybe TRBD1 (5 bases). CDR3 size: 14 residues. Trimming stripped 0 bases from V and 9 bases from J, with 13 bases between. Germline V gene sequence: CDR1 SGDLS, CDR2 YYNGEE. The CDR3 here is CASSVVTGPREQFF. In DNA, the CDR3 is TGTGCCAGCAGCGTAGTTACAGGCCCTCGTGAGCAGTTCTTC.

The genes are TRBV5-1 and TRBJ2-1; D remains unclear. The CDR3 is 13 residues long. V was trimmed by 0 bases and J by 8 bases, leaving 9 bases between them. CDR1 is SGHRS, CDR2 YFSETQ, per germline. CDR3 sequence (DNA): TGCGCCAGCAGCTTGGGGCCTACCGATGAGCAGTTCTTC. The encoded protein is CASSLGPTDEQFF.

This chain joins TRBV6-6 and TRBJ1-3; D is uncertain. Between the trimmed V and J ends, which lost 0 bases and 3 bases, there was a span of 3 bases. Germline CDR1 is MNHNY and CDR2 is SVGAGI (reference sequence). The CDR3 totals 13 residues. CDR3 amino acids: CASSYSDGNTIYF. CDR3 in DNA: TGTGCCAGCAGTTACTCAGATGGAAACACCATATATTTT.

DNA for the CDR3: TGTGCCAGCAGCGTATCCGGGACAGGGGACTACGAGCAGTACTTC. Protein product: CASSVSGTGDYEQYF. This chain joins TRBV7-9 and TRBJ2-7; 10 bases are shared with TRBD1. The length of the CDR3 is 15 residues. J lost 3 bases, V lost 5 bases, and 7 bases had no gene match. The germline V gene has CDR1 SEHNR and CDR2 FQNEAQ (reference sequence).

There are a few counts of this clonotype. The chain has TRBV29-1 and TRBJ2-2; tentatively, D is TRBD1 (5 bases). The CDR3 loop spans 12 amino acids. Trimming shortened V by 6 bases and J by 4 bases, and 9 bases separated the two germline ends. The germline CDR1 and CDR2 sequences are SQVTM and ANQGSEA. In DNA form, the CDR3 reads TGCAGCGTGGCAGGGTTCACCGGGGAGCTGTTTTTT. Translation gives CSVAGFTGELFF.

The chain combines TRBV10-3 with TRBJ1-4; no definite D call. Trimming pared 2 bases from V and 16 bases from J, leaving 14 bases between. Looked up from germline, CDR1 is ENHRY and CDR2 is SYGVKD. The CDR3 length is 12 residues. CDR3 region: CAISEPAGLRFF. The CDR3 nucleotides read TGTGCCATCAGTGAGCCCGCGGGCTTACGGTTTTTT.

This clonotype occurred a few times. The CDR3 here is CASSETATSTDTQYF. In DNA form, the CDR3 reads TGTGCCAGCAGTGAAACGGCTACCTCCACAGATACGCAGTATTTT. V usage is TRBV2 and J usage is TRBJ2-3; D unresolved. The V and J ends lost 2 bases and 2 bases respectively, with 11 bases between them. Germline V gene data show CDR1 as SNHLY and CDR2 as FYNNEI. This CDR3 spans 15 amino acids.

This clonotype was recorded many times. The chain employs TRBV19 and TRBJ2-5; 8 nucleotides agree with TRBD2. V lost 7 bases, J lost 5 bases, and 12 bases stayed unmatched. The CDR3 has 15 amino acids. In germline, CDR1 is LNHDA, CDR2 SQIVND (reference sequence). In nucleotides, the CDR3 is TGTGCCAGTACTTATGCGGGAGGCCTGCTGGAGACCCAGTACTTC. This sequence encodes CASTYAGGLLETQYF.